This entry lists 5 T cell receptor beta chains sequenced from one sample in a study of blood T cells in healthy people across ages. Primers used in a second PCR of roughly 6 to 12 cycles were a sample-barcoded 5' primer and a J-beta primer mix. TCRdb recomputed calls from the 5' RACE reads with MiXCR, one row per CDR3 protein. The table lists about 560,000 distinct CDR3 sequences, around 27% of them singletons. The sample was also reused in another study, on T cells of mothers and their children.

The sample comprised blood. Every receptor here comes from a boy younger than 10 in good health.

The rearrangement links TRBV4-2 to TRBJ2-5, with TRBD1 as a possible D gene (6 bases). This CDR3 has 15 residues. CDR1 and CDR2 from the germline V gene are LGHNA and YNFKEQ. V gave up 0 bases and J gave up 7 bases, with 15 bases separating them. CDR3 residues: CASSQEKALGGTQYF. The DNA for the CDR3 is TGTGCCAGCAGCCAAGAGAAGGCCCTAGGGGGGACCCAGTACTTC.

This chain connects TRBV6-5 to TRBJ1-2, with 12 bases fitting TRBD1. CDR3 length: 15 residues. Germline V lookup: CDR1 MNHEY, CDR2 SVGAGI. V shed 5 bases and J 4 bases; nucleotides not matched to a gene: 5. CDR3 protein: CASSAGTGGVYGYTF. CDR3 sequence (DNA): TGTGCCAGCAGTGCCGGGACAGGGGGCGTCTATGGCTACACCTTC.

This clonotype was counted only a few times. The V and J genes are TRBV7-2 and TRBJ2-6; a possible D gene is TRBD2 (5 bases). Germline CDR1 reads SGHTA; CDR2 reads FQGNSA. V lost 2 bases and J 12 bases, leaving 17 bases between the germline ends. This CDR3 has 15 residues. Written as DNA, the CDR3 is TGTGCCAGCAGCTTACCGTACTCTAGCCCAGGCGTCCTGACTTTC. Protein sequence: CASSLPYSSPGVLTF.

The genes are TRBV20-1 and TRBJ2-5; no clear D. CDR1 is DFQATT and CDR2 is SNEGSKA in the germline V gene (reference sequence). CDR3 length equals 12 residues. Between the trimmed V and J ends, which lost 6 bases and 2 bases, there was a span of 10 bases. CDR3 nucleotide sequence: TGCAGTGCCGCACCCAGACAAGAGACCCAGTACTTC. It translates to CSAAPRQETQYF.

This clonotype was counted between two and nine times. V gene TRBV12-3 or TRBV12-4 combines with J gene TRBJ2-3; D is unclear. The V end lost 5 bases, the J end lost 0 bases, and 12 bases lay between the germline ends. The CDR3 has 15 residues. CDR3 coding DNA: TGTGCCAGCAGTAAGGCGCTTTATAGCACAGATACGCAGTATTTT. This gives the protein CASSKALYSTDTQYF.